What follows are 3 T cell receptor beta chains derived from one specimen sequenced in a study of breast tumors, draining lymph nodes, adjacent tissues. TCRdb called the multiplex PCR reads again in MiXCR, with one record for every CDR3 protein. The repertoire holds around 140,000 distinct CDR3 sequences, with approximately 20% as singletons. Axillary draining lymph nodes of breast cancer patients supplied the node samples. The sample consisted of axillary lymph node tissue. The receptor set was obtained from a female donor with breast cancer. Some clones in this sample may be carry-over from other donors' samples.

The sample holds many counts of this clonotype. The chain links TRBV4-3 to TRBJ2-3, with D perhaps TRBD1 or TRBD2 (5 bases each). V lost 0 bases to trimming and J lost 6 bases, with 16 bases between them. The germline gives CDR1 LGHNA, CDR2 YSLEER. The CDR3 runs 16 residues. The CDR3 DNA reads TGCGCCAGCAGCCAAGATCGTGGGGGTATATCGGATACGCAGTATTTT. Translation gives CASSQDRGGISDTQYF.

The table lists this clonotype with a few counts. The chain joins TRBV28 to TRBJ1-5; a possible D gene is TRBD1 (5 bases). CDR3 size: 14 residues. Trimming removed 7 bases from V and 5 bases from J, with 15 bases in between. Germline V gene data show CDR1 as MDHEN and CDR2 as SYDVKM. The CDR3 loop is CASKPGQGYQPQHF. DNA of the CDR3: TGTGCCAGCAAGCCAGGGCAGGGTTATCAGCCCCAGCATTTT.

About this clonotype: The CDR3 carries no conserved terminal phenylalanine or tryptophan, so it likely arises from a read error. It is unclear where the CDR3 begins or ends on the DNA, so no DNA is shown, and the CDR3 is as TCRdb lists it. J is TRBJ2-1 and V is TRBV20-1; the table's D call of TRBD2 was not tested on the DNA. CDR1 DFQATT and CDR2 SNEGSKA come from the germline V gene (reference sequence). Ends included, the CDR3 has 19 residues. Here the CDR3 reads CSARDIALAGSRSYNEQSL.